The TCR beta chain described here comes from a study of T cell responses to AZD1222 COVID-19 vaccine listed by TCRdb under 2021. Some background on the complete study: AZD1222 recipients whose second dose came at about 4 weeks and those whose second dose came at about 12 weeks were combined into one group, since spike-specific TCR depth and breadth did not differ between the two schedules. A total of roughly 240 trial participants underwent TCR sequencing, of whom about 210 received two doses of AZD1222 and around 25 received two doses of the MenACWY control vaccine. Trial participants were enrolled into age subgroups of 18-55, 56-69 and 70-plus years, which contained around 140, 26 and 57 TCR-sequenced participants, respectively.

As to this clone: Its antigen remains unidentified. No much larger clone exists at a distance of one base, and base qualities are not known.

Relative to germline, V is 0 bases shorter and J is 4 bases shorter, with 7 bases between their ends. From a lookup of the germline V gene, CDR1 and CDR2 are SGHVS and FQNEAQ. Measured from the cysteine to the phenylalanine, the CDR3 is 13 residues long. Only CDR3 DNA remains: 39 bases, in frame from the first base. Per the publication, the time point label means: baseline before first vaccination. Vaccinee samples were obtained from the UK trials COV001 and COV002, which included a single-blind randomized controlled phase 2/3 trial of AZD1222 (ChAdOx1 nCoV-19) in healthy adults. For TCRbeta chain sequencing, PBMC samples were collected from trial participants at day 0 and at day 28 after the second dose. The CDR3 regions of human TCRbeta chains were subjected to immunosequencing. Processing in the source paper ran as follows. TCRs in the repertoires were compared against a reference library of SARS-CoV-2-specific TCRs that had been generated with the MIRA antigen-specificity platform. Breadth was defined as the fraction of unique TCRs that were SARS-CoV-2-associated. Depth was defined as the fraction of total T cells that were SARS-CoV-2-associated. Each spike-specific TCR was assigned to its reactive spike region and to a CD4 or CD8 class using the MIRA data. Log10-transformed breadth and depth values were compared by one-way ANOVA with Sidak's multiple comparisons tests. The table comes from immuneACCESS by way of TCRdb, which keeps in-frame sequences with V and J called. Part of the clones is missing from these tables; in studies checked, under half for an unresolved V gene and the rest for unknown reasons. The V and J calls and clone size are taken from that table; D and trimming were inferred from the DNA. The sample records 150,000 to 200,000 clones, 70% to 90% of which are singletons. The ten largest make up approximately 0.49% of the sample.

Findings and caveats that apply to the study as a whole: Most participants were white British and females outnumbered males, and the authors suggested that clonal diversity may have been underestimated. Reportedly, close to half of the unique spike-specific TCRs recognized epitopes lying outside the regions that are mutated in the B.1.351 and B.1.1.7 variants. Only five to seven AZD1222 recipients were SARS-CoV-2 seropositive at baseline, limiting conclusions about previously exposed vaccinees. CD4 TCRs associated with the vaccine covered the entire spike protein, and the dominant responses were in regions 160-218 and 743-854. After two AZD1222 doses, spike-specific TCR breadth and depth were significantly higher than at day 0 and than in MenACWY recipients. In the small 56-69-year group, the increase in depth fell short of significance, most likely because of low power. Because no samples from the day 14 peak response were available, repertoires could be characterized only after the peak T cell response.

The sample here was peripheral blood, taken on day 0 of AZD1222 vaccination. The receptor's source is an adult in good health. This receptor chain uses TRBV7-8 and TRBJ2-7, with an unclear D gene assignment. The DNA sequence is given as TGTGCCAGCAGCTTAGCGACGACATACGAGCAGTACTTC. Translated, this is CASSLATTYEQYF.